The clone carrying this TCR beta chain was observed many times. Its antigen remains unknown. The junction departs from germline at one end; a sequencing error may be responsible. This entry belongs to a study of molecular identifiers for immune sequencing clone quantification. Study conclusions and caveats: Identical TCR molecules can share a barcode, and this sharing could underestimate highly expanded clone sizes. Whereas naive cells kept under 1% of molecules in clones above 20 RNA copies, such clones held over 97% in effectors.

MiXCR, run by TCRdb on the PCR reads, gives a single entry per CDR3 protein. The sample comprises around 320,000 distinct CDR3 sequences, roughly a quarter of which are singletons, and about 0.73% rests with the top ten. Libraries for naive CD8 T cells, which were made from approximately 20,000 to 1,000,000 sorted cells, drew on 10%, 30% or 50% of the RNA. Sorting selected naive CD8 T cells with a CD8+CD4-CCR7+CD45RA+ phenotype. This CDR3 spans 13 amino acids. Germline values: CDR1 MNHNS, CDR2 SASEGT. The chain joins TRBV6-1 to TRBJ2-3; 7 bases align to TRBD1. The sample taken for sequencing was naive CD8+ T cells from blood, with Jurkat cell RNA spiked in. The sample's subset: FACS-sorted CD8+CD4-CCR7+CD45RA+ naive T cells. This clonotype was sampled from a human donor in good health. Some libraries in this study had Jurkat cell RNA spiked in. CDR3 nucleotides: TGTGCCAGCAGAGATAAAGGGACAGCCCAAAGGCATTTT. It specifies CASRDKGTAQRHF.